This record concerns one TCR beta chain sequence. Its antigen is unidentified. Scientists ran DNA taken from cultured CD4+ T cells through the Oncomine TCR Beta short-read assay for sequencing. CD4+ T cells were cultured, and genomic DNA was extracted from them. MiXCR, run by TCRdb on the PCR reads, gives a single entry per CDR3 protein. The sample includes some 6,800 distinct CDR3 sequences, 73% of them seen just once. The data derive from a study of vaccination and CD4 T cells after COVID-19. Treatment indicated: roughly nine-day PBMC culture with coronavirus spike peptide pools or control peptides (ViraFEST assay). The sample was CD4+ T cells from blood, cultured in vitro. This clonotype was obtained from a human donor who had recovered from COVID-19.

The CDR3 coding sequence is TGTGCCAGCAGTGAGTGGGAGAACACTGAAGCTTTCTTT. Protein product: CASSEWENTEAFF. The V gene is TRBV2, the J gene TRBJ1-1; D unresolved. In germline, CDR1 is SNHLY, CDR2 FYNNEI. The CDR3 sequence is 13 residues long. V lost 3 bases to trimming and J lost 1 base, with 6 bases between them.